The clone carrying this T cell receptor (beta chain) has at least ten counts. V lost 8 bases to trimming and J lost 3 bases, with 14 bases between them. Germline V gene lookup returns CDR1 LNHDA and CDR2 SQIVND (reference sequence). CDR3 length equals 13 residues. These data originate in a study of Graves' ophthalmopathy and Graves' hyperthyroidism. Overall study: Upon initial diagnosis and before any treatment, peripheral blood was collected.

As the template, RNA transcripts were used to amplify TCR beta CDR3 regions. Scientists carried out first-round RT-PCR using HTBI primers and then a second-round multiplex PCR. TCRdb analysed the multiplex PCR reads with MiXCR anew, one entry per CDR3 protein. The table shows approximately 160,000 distinct CDR3 sequences, with around two fifths occurring only once. V usage is TRBV19 and J usage is TRBJ2-7; D is unclear. The sample was peripheral blood. The sequence was obtained from a woman aged 40-49 years with Graves' ophthalmopathy. CDR3 in amino acids: CASAASSIYEQYF. The CDR3 nucleotides read TGTGCCAGTGCGGCCTCATCGATCTACGAGCAGTACTTC.